This T cell receptor beta chain emerged from a study of vaccination effects on CD4 cells after COVID-19. About the study: Relative to the second dose, post-vaccine samples were obtained a median of 72 days later.

Ahead of sequencing, the ViraFEST assay grew antigen-specific CD4+ T cells using viral peptide pools. Researchers isolated CD4+ T cells once approximately eleven days of culture had elapsed. Two-dose vaccination with either BNT162b2 or mRNA-1273 was given to the participants. In culture with 10 IU/ml IL-2 and around 10 ug/ml peptides, PBMC were grown at around 1.8 million per well. On days 3 and 7, fresh IL-2 medium replaced half the medium. Clones were read by immunoSEQ multiplex PCR, and TCRdb kept only the in-frame ones, dropping some. The repertoire holds around 22,000 clones, with approximately 77% as singletons. On this clone itself: Its antigen is currently unknown.

Study-level findings and limits: Among infection- and vaccine-induced clones, marked clonal contraction occurred late after vaccination.

The input for sequencing was CD4+ T cells from PBMCs cultured with HCoV-NL63 spike peptides, taken after COVID-19 vaccination. The TCR was taken from a human donor who received a COVID-19 vaccine.

The CDR3 DNA is TGTGCCAGCAGCTTAGCGGGACTAGCGGGCTCATCCTACAATGAGCAGTTCTTC. Protein product: CASSLAGLAGSSYNEQFF. The V and J genes are TRBV7-2 and TRBJ2-1; 12 bases match TRBD2. V dropped 0 bases and J dropped 1; count of bases not matched to a gene: 4. CDR1 and CDR2 from the germline V gene are SGHTA and FQGNSA. The CDR3 spans 18 residues. Using reference TRBV7-2 and TRBJ2-1 for the parts outside the CDR3, the full variable domain is GAGVSQSPSNKVTEKGKDVELRCDPISGHTALYWYRQSLGQGLEFLIYFQGNSAPDKSGLPSDRFSAERTGGSVSTLTIQRTQQEDSAVYLCASSLAGLAGSSYNEQFFGPGTRLTVL.